The 22 T cell receptor beta chains presented below share a single source sample, sequenced in a study of CD8+ T cells in alopecia areata. As for treatment: oral pan-JAK inhibitor, 5-10 mg twice daily. RNA, once extracted, was reverse transcribed into cDNA for use as the sequencing template. Clones were read by immunoSEQ multiplex PCR, and TCRdb kept only the in-frame ones, dropping some. Here the sample spans 100,000 to 150,000 clones, about 59% being singletons. Sequenced here: CD4+ T cells sorted from blood, sampled at week 4, from a patient treated with tofacitinib. These receptors were collected from a human donor with alopecia areata.

The chain combines TRBV30 with TRBJ2-1; D is undetermined. V dropped 6 bases and J dropped 4 bases, with 16 bases sitting between them. This CDR3 comprises 14 residues. Germline V gene data show CDR1 as GTSNPN and CDR2 as SVGIG (reference sequence). CDR3 bases: TGTGCCTGCCCACTCGCGGATACTTACAATGAGCAGTTCTTC. Protein product: CACPLADTYNEQFF. Drawing the rest from reference TRBV30 and TRBJ2-1, the complete variable domain is SQTIHQWPATLVQPVGSPLSLECTVEGTSNPNLYWYRQAAGRGLQLLFYSVGIGQISSEVPQNLSASRPQDRQFILSSKKLLLSDSGFYLCACPLADTYNEQFFGPGTRLTVL.

This clone was seen only a few times. The chain combines TRBV6-6 with TRBJ2-5; D not certain. Deletions cut 5 bases from V and 4 bases from J, with 11 bases between. Looked up from germline, CDR1 is MNHNY and CDR2 is SVGAGI (reference sequence). CDR3 size: 13 residues. The CDR3 sequence is CASSGWVGETQYF. CDR3 bases: TGTGCCAGCAGTGGATGGGTAGGAGAGACCCAGTACTTC.

The chain joins TRBV6-4 to TRBJ2-3; perhaps D is TRBD1 or TRBD2 (6 bases each). Germline V gene sequence: CDR1 MRHNA, CDR2 SNTAGT. CDR3 size: 15 residues. Trimming pared 6 bases from V and 0 bases from J, leaving 13 bases between. The CDR3 sequence is CASSLQGGSTDTQYF. For the CDR3, the DNA is TGTGCCAGCAGCCTACAGGGAGGTAGCACAGATACGCAGTATTTT.

CDR3 protein: CASSQLTVSTDTQYF. CDR3 DNA: TGTGCCAGCAGCCAGCTCACAGTCTCCACAGATACGCAGTATTTT. The chain employs TRBV14 and TRBJ2-3, with unresolved D. The CDR3 has 15 residues. Trimming pared 3 bases from V and 2 bases from J, leaving 12 bases between. From germline, CDR1 is SGHDN and CDR2 FVKESK.

The gene calls are TRBV9 and TRBJ2-1; D unresolved. This CDR3 comprises 14 residues. V was clipped by 4 bases and J by 4 bases, with 12 bases between them. Germline CDR1 SGDLS, CDR2 YYNGEE. This CDR3 reads CASSPGLGYNEQFF. The CDR3 bases are TGTGCCAGCAGCCCCGGGCTAGGGTACAATGAGCAGTTCTTC.

The V call is TRBV7-9, the J call TRBJ1-1; TRBD1 is a possible D gene (6 bases). Germline-derived CDR1 and CDR2 are SEHNR and FQNEAQ (reference sequence). The V end lost 5 bases, the J end lost 3 bases, and 13 bases lay between the germline ends. The CDR3 totals 14 residues. The CDR3 protein is CASSPRTAYTEAFF. CDR3 coding DNA: TGTGCCAGCAGCCCGCGGACAGCCTACACTGAAGCTTTCTTT.

The chain uses TRBV10-3 and TRBJ2-1, with a tentative D call TRBD2 (5 bases). The V gene lost 3 bases and the J gene lost 14 bases, with 17 bases spanning the gap. Germline values: CDR1 ENHRY, CDR2 SYGVKD. This CDR3 region has 13 residues. CDR3 sequence: CAISDGGWVLKFF. The CDR3 bases are TGTGCCATCAGTGATGGCGGGTGGGTATTGAAGTTCTTC.

This clone turned up a few times. V gene TRBV6-6 combines with J gene TRBJ2-7; 9 bases fit TRBD1. Germline CDR1 and CDR2: MNHNY and SVGAGI (reference sequence). Trimming cost V 4 bases and J 6 bases; bases outside gene matches: 10. CDR3 size: 15 residues. CDR3 residues: CASSSTWTGDSEQYF. CDR3 DNA: TGTGCCAGCAGTTCTACGTGGACAGGGGATAGCGAGCAGTACTTC.

The CDR3 DNA is TGTGCCAGCAGCTTTGGGGGGTTAACTGAAGCTTTCTTT. Its translation is CASSFGGLTEAFF. The chain links TRBV11-2 to TRBJ1-1; D is possibly TRBD1 (5 bases). Germline V CDR1 and CDR2: SGHAT, FQNNGV. This CDR3 contains 13 residues. The V end was cut by 3 bases, the J end by 5 bases, with 10 bases between.

This clone appeared a few times. V gene TRBV14 combines with J gene TRBJ2-7, with D maybe TRBD2 (5 bases). From germline, CDR1 is SGHDN and CDR2 FVKESK. Between the trimmed V and J ends, which lost 4 bases and 0 bases, there was a span of 7 bases. This CDR3 contains 13 residues. CDR3 region: CASSRRSSYEQYF. CDR3 DNA sequence: TGTGCCAGCAGCCGGAGGAGCTCCTACGAGCAGTACTTC. The complete variable domain, with remaining parts taken from reference TRBV14 and TRBJ2-7, reads EAGVTQFPSHSVIEKGQTVTLRCDPISGHDNLYWYRRVMGKEIKFLLHFVKESKQDESGMPNNRFLAERTGGTYSTLKVQPAELEDSGVYFCASSRRSSYEQYFGPGTRLTVT.

This clone was counted between two and nine times. The chain employs TRBV6-5 and TRBJ2-1; 9 nucleotides match TRBD1. Germline V gene lookup returns CDR1 MNHEY and CDR2 SVGAGI. Trimming took 2 bases from V and 11 from J; bases not matched to a gene: 4. CDR3 length: 13 amino acids. The CDR3 region is CASSYRGQGQQFF. CDR3 bases: TGTGCCAGCAGTTACAGGGGACAGGGCCAGCAGTTCTTC.

This sequence joins TRBV4-3 and TRBJ1-2; a possible D gene is TRBD1 (5 bases). This CDR3 is 14 amino acids long. Germline V gene sequence: CDR1 LGHNA, CDR2 YSLEER. V was trimmed by 4 bases and J by 8 bases, leaving 17 bases between them. CDR3 amino acids: CASSPVDKGGGYTF. The CDR3 DNA is TGCGCCAGCAGCCCCGTGGACAAAGGAGGAGGCTACACCTTC.

This clone was picked up a small number of times. The chain employs TRBV11-1 and TRBJ1-2, with D tentatively TRBD1 (6 bases). The length of the CDR3 is 14 residues. The V end lost 4 bases, the J end lost 8 bases, and 17 bases lay between the germline ends. The germline gives CDR1 SGHAT, CDR2 FQDESV (reference sequence). CDR3 loop: CASSSSDSPVGYTF. Here the CDR3 DNA reads TGTGCCAGCAGCTCATCGGACAGCCCTGTCGGCTACACCTTC.

The chain recombines TRBV29-1 with TRBJ1-2, with D unclear. Trimming took off 5 bases at V and 6 bases at J, with 10 bases between the two ends. The CDR3 extends over 11 amino acids. In germline, CDR1 is SQVTM, CDR2 ANQGSEA. The CDR3 protein is CSVRTSHGYTF. The DNA of the CDR3 is TGCAGCGTTCGGACCAGCCATGGCTACACCTTC.

This clone has just a few counts. The V gene is TRBV2, the J gene TRBJ2-7; tentative D call: TRBD1 (6 bases). Between the trimmed V and J ends, which lost 2 bases and 4 bases, there was a span of 15 bases. Germline CDR1 and CDR2: SNHLY and FYNNEI. The CDR3 has 15 amino acids. This CDR3 is CASSEQGYSSYEQYF. Here the CDR3 DNA reads TGTGCCAGCAGTGAACAGGGGTATAGCAGTTACGAGCAGTACTTC.

This rearrangement joins TRBV4-3 to TRBJ1-3; D may be TRBD1 (6 bases). The germline V gene encodes CDR1 LGHNA and CDR2 YSLEER. V was clipped by 0 bases and J by 5 bases, with 11 bases between them. This CDR3 has 15 amino acids. CDR3 sequence reads: CASSQDPRGRNTIYF. The CDR3 region has the DNA TGCGCCAGCAGCCAAGATCCCAGGGGCAGAAACACCATATATTTT.

The gene calls are TRBV27 and TRBJ2-3, with 7 bases aligning to TRBD1. Germline lookup yields CDR1 MNHEY and CDR2 SMNVEV (reference sequence). The CDR3 runs to 15 residues. V lost 5 bases, J lost 6 bases, and 11 bases stayed unmatched. This CDR3 reads CASSARRDRGDTQYF. CDR3 DNA sequence: TGTGCCAGCAGTGCACGCCGGGACAGAGGGGATACGCAGTATTTT.

The chain is built from TRBV5-4 and TRBJ2-5; D is uncertain. Per germline, CDR1 SGHNT and CDR2 YYREEE (reference sequence). The V gene lost 2 bases and the J gene lost 5 bases, with 10 bases spanning the gap. The CDR3 is 13 residues long. CDR3 nucleotides: TGTGCCAGCAGCTTAGGGTTCTCTGAGACCCAGTACTTC. Its translation: CASSLGFSETQYF. The full variable domain, in which reference TRBV5-4 and TRBJ2-5 provide the parts outside the CDR3, is ETGVTQSPTHLIKTRGQQVTLRCSSQSGHNTVSWYQQALGQGPQFIFQYYREEENGRGNFPPRFSGLQFPNYSSELNVNALELDDSALYLCASSLGFSETQYFGPGTRLLVL.

The rearrangement links TRBV4-1 to TRBJ2-5; no firm D call. V was cut by 1 base and J by 5 bases, with 8 bases left in between. The germline V gene encodes CDR1 MGHRA and CDR2 YSYEKL. The CDR3 totals 13 residues. The chain's CDR3 is CASSQGSVETQYF. The CDR3 bases are TGCGCCAGCAGCCAAGGTAGTGTTGAGACCCAGTACTTC.

This chain joins TRBV4-1 and TRBJ2-3; 13 bases match TRBD2. Germline CDR1 is MGHRA and CDR2 is YSYEKL. V gave up 1 base and J gave up 5 bases; unmatched junction bases: 9. The CDR3 has 18 residues. CDR3 DNA: TGCGCCAGCAGCCAAGGACTAGCGGGAGGCGGGTACAGAGATACGCAGTATTTT. Its translation is CASSQGLAGGGYRDTQYF.

V gene TRBV4-1 combines with J gene TRBJ1-4; 9 bases match TRBD1. Germline lookup yields CDR1 MGHRA and CDR2 YSYEKL. V lost 1 base and J lost 5; bases outside the gene matches: 2. This CDR3 region has 15 residues. The chain's CDR3 is CASSQGDRVNEKLFF. DNA for the CDR3: TGCGCCAGCAGCCAAGGGGACAGGGTCAATGAAAAACTGTTTTTT.

This clone was detected a few times. The chain joins TRBV23-1 to TRBJ2-7; TRBD1 or TRBD2 may be the D gene (5 bases each). TRBV23-1 is an ORF, and what it does is uncertain. The CDR3 has 17 amino acids. Trimming cost V 0 bases and J 3 bases, with 18 bases left between them. This chain's CDR3 is CASSQSMPRGEHYEQYF. The CDR3 nucleotides read TGCGCCAGCAGTCAATCTATGCCTAGGGGAGAACACTACGAGCAGTACTTC.